This record looks at one T cell receptor (beta chain) sequence and its context. Its specificity is unknown. This sample was taken from a study of blood T cells in healthy people across ages. Overall study results and limits: Significant beta diversity loss was already apparent by age roughly 44, declining roughly linearly.

Approximately 10 milliliters was the volume of peripheral blood drawn from each donor. Each sample yielded at least 6 million isolated PBMCs. A sample-barcoded 5' primer and a J-beta primer mix were used in a second PCR of about 7 to 12 cycles. TCRdb reprocessed the 5' RACE reads via MiXCR and lists one record per CDR3 protein. The sample lists around 900,000 distinct CDR3 sequences, 51% seen once, with about 20% in the top ten. The receptor was derived from a woman aged 55 to 70 in good health. Source material: blood.

CDR3 loop: CASSLGRISGSPLHF. The CDR3 DNA reads TGTGCCAGCAGTTTAGGCCGGATATCGGGTTCACCCCTCCACTTT. The J gene is TRBJ1-6, the V gene TRBV12-3 or TRBV12-4; D call uncertain. Trimming took off 1 base at V and 9 bases at J, with 13 bases between the two ends. The CDR3 is 15 amino acids.